This T cell receptor beta chain was captured by sequencing in a study of blood T cell repertoires in COVID-19. For the study at large: Whether acute or convalescent, the COVID-19 samples came from the United States, Italy and Spain. T cells, B-cell-depleted T cells, or PBMCs supplied cDNA or gDNA.

Authors' methods: Reference gene primer amplification in the assay estimated nucleated cell counts. Data came from immunoSEQ multiplex PCR; TCRdb stores just in-frame clones and leaves some out. V and J calls plus clone size are reproduced from that table; the DNA served to infer D and trimming. The sample carries approximately 190,000 clones, about 88% recorded once. Trimming pared 5 bases from V and 4 bases from J, leaving 10 bases between. Per germline, CDR1 LNHDA and CDR2 SQIVND (reference sequence). This CDR3 is 13 amino acids long. The TCR sequence derives from a man in his thirties or forties with active or convalescent COVID-19. The chain combines TRBV19 with TRBJ2-3; D possibly corresponds to TRBD1 (6 bases). The sequenced material came from peripheral blood. CDR3 nucleotide sequence: TGTGCCAGTAGTGCGCAGGGGCCAGATACGCAGTATTTT. As protein: CASSAQGPDTQYF.